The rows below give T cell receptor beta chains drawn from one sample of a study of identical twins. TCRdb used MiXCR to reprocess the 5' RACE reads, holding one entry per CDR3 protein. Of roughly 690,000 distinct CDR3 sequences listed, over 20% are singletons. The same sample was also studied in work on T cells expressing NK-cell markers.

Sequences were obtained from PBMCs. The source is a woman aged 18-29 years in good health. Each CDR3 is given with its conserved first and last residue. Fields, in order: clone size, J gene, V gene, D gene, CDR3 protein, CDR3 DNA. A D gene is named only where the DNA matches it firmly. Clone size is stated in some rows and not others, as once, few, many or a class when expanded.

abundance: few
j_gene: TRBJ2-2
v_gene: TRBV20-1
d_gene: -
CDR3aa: CSASDPMNTGELFF
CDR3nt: TGCAGTGCTAGTGATCCTATGAACACCGGGGAGCTGTTTTTT

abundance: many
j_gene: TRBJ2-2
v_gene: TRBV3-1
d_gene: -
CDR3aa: CAAGQTNTGELFF
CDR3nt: TGTGCCGCCGGACAAACGAACACCGGGGAGCTGTTTTTT

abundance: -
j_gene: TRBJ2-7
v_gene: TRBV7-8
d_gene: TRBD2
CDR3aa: CASSPSGRNEQYF
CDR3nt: TGTGCCAGCAGCCCTAGCGGGAGGAACGAGCAGTACTTC

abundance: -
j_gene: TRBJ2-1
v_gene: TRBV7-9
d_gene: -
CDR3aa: CASSLPRGGTFANEQFF
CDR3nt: TGTGCCAGCAGCTTACCTCGAGGGGGGACATTTGCAAATGAGCAGTTCTTC

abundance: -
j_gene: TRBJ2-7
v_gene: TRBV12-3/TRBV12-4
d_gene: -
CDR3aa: CASSWDQNEQYF
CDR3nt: TGTGCCAGCAGTTGGGATCAGAACGAGCAGTACTTC

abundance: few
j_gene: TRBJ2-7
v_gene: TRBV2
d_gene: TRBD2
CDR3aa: CASSEGASGGYYEQYF
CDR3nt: TGTGCCAGCAGTGAAGGGGCTAGCGGGGGATACTACGAGCAGTACTTC

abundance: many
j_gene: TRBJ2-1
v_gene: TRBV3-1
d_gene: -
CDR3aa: CASSRLEENEQFF
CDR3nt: TGTGCCAGCAGCCGCCTCGAGGAGAATGAGCAGTTCTTC

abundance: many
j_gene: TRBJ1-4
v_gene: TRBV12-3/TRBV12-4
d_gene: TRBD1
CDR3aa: CASSFGTANEKLFF
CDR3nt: TGTGCCAGCAGTTTTGGGACAGCTAATGAAAAACTGTTTTTT

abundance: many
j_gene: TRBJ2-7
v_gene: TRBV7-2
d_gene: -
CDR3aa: CASRTFSLTYEQYF
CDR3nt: TGTGCCAGTAGAACATTCAGCTTAACCTACGAGCAGTACTTC

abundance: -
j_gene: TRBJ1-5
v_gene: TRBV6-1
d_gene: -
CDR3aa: CATQIPNQPQHF
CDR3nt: TGTGCGACACAGATCCCAAATCAGCCCCAGCATTTT

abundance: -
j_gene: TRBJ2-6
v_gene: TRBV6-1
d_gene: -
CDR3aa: CASSPNVIWSGANVLTF
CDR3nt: TGTGCCAGCAGCCCTAACGTCATATGGTCTGGGGCCAACGTCCTGACTTTC

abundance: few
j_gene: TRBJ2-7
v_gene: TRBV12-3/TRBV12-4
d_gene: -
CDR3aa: CASSFTREQYF
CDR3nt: TGTGCCAGCAGTTTTACTCGCGAGCAGTACTTC

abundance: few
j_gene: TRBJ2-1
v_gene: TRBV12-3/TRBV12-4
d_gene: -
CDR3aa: CASTNLVAVSYNEQFF
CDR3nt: TGTGCCAGCACCAATCTCGTGGCTGTCTCCTACAATGAGCAGTTCTTC

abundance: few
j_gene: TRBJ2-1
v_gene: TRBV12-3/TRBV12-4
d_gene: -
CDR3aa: CASSTDRSVREQFF
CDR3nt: TGTGCCAGCAGTACCGACAGGTCAGTGCGTGAGCAGTTCTTC

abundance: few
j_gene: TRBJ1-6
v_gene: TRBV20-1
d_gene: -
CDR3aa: CSARKREISPLHF
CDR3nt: TGCAGTGCCCGGAAGAGGGAGATTTCACCCCTCCACTTT

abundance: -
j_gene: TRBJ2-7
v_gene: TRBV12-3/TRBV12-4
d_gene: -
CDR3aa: CASRRTANSYEQYF
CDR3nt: TGTGCCAGCAGACGGACAGCGAACTCCTACGAGCAGTACTTC

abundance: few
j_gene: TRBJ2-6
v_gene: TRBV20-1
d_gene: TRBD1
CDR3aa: CSARGQGTGANVLTF
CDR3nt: TGCAGTGCTAGGGGACAGGGAACTGGGGCCAACGTCCTGACTTTC

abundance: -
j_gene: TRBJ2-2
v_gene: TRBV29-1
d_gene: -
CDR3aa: CSVGIYDGSYTGELFF
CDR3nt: TGCAGCGTTGGGATTTATGACGGGAGCTACACCGGGGAGCTGTTTTTT

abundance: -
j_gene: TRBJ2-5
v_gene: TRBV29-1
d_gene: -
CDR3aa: CSVVIGGDQETQYF
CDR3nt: TGCAGCGTTGTAATCGGCGGGGACCAAGAGACCCAGTACTTC

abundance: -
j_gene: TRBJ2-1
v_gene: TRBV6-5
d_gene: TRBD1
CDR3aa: CASSYGAGGDEQFF
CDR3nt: TGTGCCAGCAGTTACGGGGCAGGGGGCGATGAGCAGTTCTTC

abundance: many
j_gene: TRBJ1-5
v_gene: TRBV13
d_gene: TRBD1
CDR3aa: CASSFGTGGNQPQHF
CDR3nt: TGTGCCAGCAGCTTCGGGACAGGGGGAAATCAGCCCCAGCATTTT

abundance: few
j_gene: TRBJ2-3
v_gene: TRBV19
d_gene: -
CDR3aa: CASTDIWTSSSTDTQYF
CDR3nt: TGTGCCAGTACCGACATATGGACAAGCTCTAGCACAGATACGCAGTATTTT

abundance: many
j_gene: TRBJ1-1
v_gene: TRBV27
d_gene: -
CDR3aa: CATNRQGPNTEAFF
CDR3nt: TGTGCGACCAACCGGCAGGGGCCAAACACTGAAGCTTTCTTT

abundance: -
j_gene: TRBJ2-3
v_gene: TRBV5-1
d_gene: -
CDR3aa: CASSLGEVHLTDTQYF
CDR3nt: TGCGCCAGCAGCTTGGGGGAGGTCCACTTGACAGATACGCAGTATTTT

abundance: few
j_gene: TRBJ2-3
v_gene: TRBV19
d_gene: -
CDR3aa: CASRRQDQTDTQYF
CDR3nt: TGTGCCAGTAGGCGGCAGGATCAGACAGATACGCAGTATTTT

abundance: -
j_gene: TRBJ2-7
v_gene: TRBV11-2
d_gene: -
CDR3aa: CASSPRGPTYEQYF
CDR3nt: TGTGCCAGCAGCCCCCGGGGTCCCACCTACGAGCAGTACTTC

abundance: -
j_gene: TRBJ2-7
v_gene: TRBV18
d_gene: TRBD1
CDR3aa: CASSLQLGTASYEQYF
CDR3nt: TGTGCCAGCTCATTACAGCTTGGGACAGCCTCCTACGAGCAGTACTTC

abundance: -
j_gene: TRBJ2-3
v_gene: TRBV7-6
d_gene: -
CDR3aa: CASSLSPNRDTQYF
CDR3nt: TGTGCCAGCAGCCTAAGCCCAAATCGAGATACGCAGTATTTT

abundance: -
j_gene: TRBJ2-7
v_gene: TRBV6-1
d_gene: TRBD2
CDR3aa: CASRGTSGVYEQYF
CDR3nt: TGTGCCAGCAGGGGGACTAGCGGGGTATACGAGCAGTACTTC

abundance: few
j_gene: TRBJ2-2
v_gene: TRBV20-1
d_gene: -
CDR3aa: CSVQDSNTGELFF
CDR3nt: TGCAGTGTCCAGGATTCGAACACCGGGGAGCTGTTTTTT

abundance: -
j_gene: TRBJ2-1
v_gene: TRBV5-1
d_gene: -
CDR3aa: CASSLAKAFEQFF
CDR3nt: TGCGCCAGCAGCTTGGCCAAGGCTTTTGAGCAGTTCTTC

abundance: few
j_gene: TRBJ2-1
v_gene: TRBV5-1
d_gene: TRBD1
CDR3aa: CASSWGQGPNEQFF
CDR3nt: TGCGCCAGCAGCTGGGGACAGGGTCCCAATGAGCAGTTCTTC

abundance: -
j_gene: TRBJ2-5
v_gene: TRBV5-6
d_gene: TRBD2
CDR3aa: CASSLPLVREYETQYF
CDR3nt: TGTGCCAGCAGTCTCCCCCTTGTGCGGGAGTACGAGACCCAGTACTTC

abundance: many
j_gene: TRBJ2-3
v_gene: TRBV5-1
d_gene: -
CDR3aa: CASSLRARDKGGHTQYF
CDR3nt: TGCGCCAGCAGCTTGAGAGCCCGGGACAAGGGAGGCCATACGCAGTATTTT

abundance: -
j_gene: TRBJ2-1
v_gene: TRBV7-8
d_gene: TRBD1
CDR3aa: CASSRRTGNNEQFF
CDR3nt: TGTGCCAGCAGCCGGAGGACAGGGAACAATGAGCAGTTCTTC

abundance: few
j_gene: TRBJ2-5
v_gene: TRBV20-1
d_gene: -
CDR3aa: CSANRAGTPKETQYF
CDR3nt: TGCAGTGCTAACCGAGCCGGGACCCCAAAAGAGACCCAGTACTTC

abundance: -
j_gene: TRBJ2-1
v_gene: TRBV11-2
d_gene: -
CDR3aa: CASATGTMPFF
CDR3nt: TGTGCCAGCGCAACCGGGACAATGCCGTTCTTC

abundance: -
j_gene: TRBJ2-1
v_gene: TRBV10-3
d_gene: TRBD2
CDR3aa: CAISHSGRAGEQFF
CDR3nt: TGTGCCATCAGCCACAGCGGGAGGGCCGGTGAGCAGTTCTTC

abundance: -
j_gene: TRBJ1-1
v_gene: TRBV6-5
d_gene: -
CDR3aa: CASSYSGGGENTEAFF
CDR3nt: TGTGCCAGCAGTTACTCAGGGGGGGGGGAGAACACTGAAGCTTTCTTT

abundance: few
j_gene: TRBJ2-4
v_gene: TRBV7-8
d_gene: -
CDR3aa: CASSLGGQGIAKNIQYF
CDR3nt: TGTGCCAGCAGCTTAGGGGGTCAGGGGATAGCCAAAAACATTCAGTACTTC

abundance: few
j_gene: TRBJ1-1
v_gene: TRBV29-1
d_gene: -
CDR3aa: CSVLYFNTEAFF
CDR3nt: TGCAGCGTTTTATATTTTAACACTGAAGCTTTCTTT

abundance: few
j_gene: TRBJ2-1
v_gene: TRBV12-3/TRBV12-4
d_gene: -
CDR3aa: CASSLALGPGRFF
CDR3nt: TGTGCCAGCAGTTTAGCGCTAGGGCCCGGCCGGTTCTTC

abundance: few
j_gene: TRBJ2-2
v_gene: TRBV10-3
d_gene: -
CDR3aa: CAISESAMGTGELFF
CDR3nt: TGTGCCATCAGTGAGTCCGCCATGGGCACCGGGGAGCTGTTTTTT

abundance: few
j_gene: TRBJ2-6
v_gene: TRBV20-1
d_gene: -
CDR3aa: CSAIITRTGANVLTF
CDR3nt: TGCAGTGCTATAATCACCCGTACTGGGGCCAACGTCCTGACTTTC

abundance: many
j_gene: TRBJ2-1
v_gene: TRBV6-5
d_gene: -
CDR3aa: CASSYRRSYNEQFF
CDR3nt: TGTGCCAGCAGTTACAGGCGCTCCTACAATGAGCAGTTCTTC

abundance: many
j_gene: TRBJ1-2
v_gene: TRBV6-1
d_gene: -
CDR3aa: CASSRAPGVMDYTF
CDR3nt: TGTGCCAGCAGCCGAGCGCCTGGAGTCATGGACTACACCTTC

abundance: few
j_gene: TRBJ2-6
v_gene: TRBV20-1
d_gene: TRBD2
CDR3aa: CSAGLAGHGANVLTF
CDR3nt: TGCAGTGCCGGGCTAGCGGGACATGGGGCCAACGTCCTGACTTTC